This T cell receptor beta chain was captured in a study of T cell responses to AZD1222 COVID-19 vaccine. Study-level background: Second-dose intervals of approximately 4 or approximately 12 weeks were pooled. The study's findings and limits: Spike-wide vaccine-associated CD4 TCRs dominated at 160-218 and 743-854.

Points on this clone: Its target is unknown.

The data were produced by immunoSEQ multiplex PCR, yet TCRdb's version contains in-frame clones alone and is incomplete. In the table there are 150,000 to 200,000 clones, about 91% of which are singletons. This CDR3 comprises 14 residues. The germline CDR1 and CDR2 sequences are LGHNA and YNFKEQ. Trimming took off 4 bases at V and 0 bases at J, with 9 bases between the two ends. The V and J genes are TRBV4-2 and TRBJ1-1; D gene unclear. This TCR was sampled from an adult in good health. The specimen was peripheral blood, collected on day 0 of AZD1222 vaccination. Here the CDR3 DNA reads TGTGCCAGCAGCCCGGGTACACTGAACACTGAAGCTTTCTTT. This translates into CASSPGTLNTEAFF.